These T cell receptor beta chains were read from a single sample in a study of blood T cell repertoires in COVID-19. The repertoire was sequenced with immunoSEQ multiplex PCR; TCRdb's copy has only in-frame clones and lacks some. Among about 64,000 clones listed, approximately 80% were seen once. The sample comprised peripheral blood. These receptors originate from a woman aged 60 to 75 with acute or convalescent COVID-19. CDR3s include the opening cysteine and the closing phenylalanine or tryptophan.

TRBV30 | CAWSVTGRPLHF
TRBV19 | CASSNWQGTRGYTF
TRBV11-2 | CASSPFDRDYGYTF
TRBV10-2 | CASSERGKETQYF
TRBV18 | CASSPVQEPNTEAFF
TRBV5-1 | CASSLGRGYGNTIYF
TRBV25-1 | CASSPLDRGNEQYF
TRBV19 | CASTLGTAYSNQPQHF
TRBV10-1 | CASHRVTDTQYF
TRBV5-1 | CASRRTGSGTDTQYF